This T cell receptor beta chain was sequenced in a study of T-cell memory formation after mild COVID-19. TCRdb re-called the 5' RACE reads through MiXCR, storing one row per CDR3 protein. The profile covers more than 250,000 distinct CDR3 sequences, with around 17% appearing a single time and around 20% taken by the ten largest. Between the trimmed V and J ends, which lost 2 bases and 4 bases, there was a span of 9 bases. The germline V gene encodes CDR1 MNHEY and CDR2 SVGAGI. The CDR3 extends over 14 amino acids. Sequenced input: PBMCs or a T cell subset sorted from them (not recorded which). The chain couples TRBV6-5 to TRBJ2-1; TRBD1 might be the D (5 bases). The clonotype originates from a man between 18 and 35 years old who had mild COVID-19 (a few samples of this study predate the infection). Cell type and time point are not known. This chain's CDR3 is CASSYTQGYNEQFF. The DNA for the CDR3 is TGTGCCAGCAGTTACACGCAGGGATACAATGAGCAGTTCTTC.